A selection of T cell receptor beta chains follows, all from one sample in a study of T-cell memory formation after mild COVID-19. MiXCR, applied by TCRdb to the 5' RACE reads, yields one record per CDR3 protein. The profile shows 400,000 to 500,000 distinct CDR3 sequences, 20% to 30% of them singletons. Sequencing used PBMCs or a T cell subset sorted from them (not recorded which). These TCRs come from an adult woman who had mild COVID-19 (a few samples of this study predate the infection). Cell type and time point are not known. Both conserved end residues are part of each CDR3. A D gene is named only where the DNA matches it firmly. Clone sizes are given selectively: once, few, many, or a class where the clone is expanded.

CDR3 protein,CDR3 DNA,D gene,V gene,clone size,J gene
CASSYLEHGNTIYF,TGTGCCAGCAGCTACTTGGAACATGGAAACACCATATATTTT,-,TRBV13,-,TRBJ1-3
CAIRSANYGYTF,TGTGCCATCCGTAGCGCGAACTATGGCTACACCTTC,-,TRBV6-1,few,TRBJ1-2
CSARGQADMGSQYF,TGCAGTGCTAGAGGCCAGGCGGATATGGGTTCGCAGTATTTT,-,TRBV20-1,few,TRBJ2-3
CASSDEGQRPWGYTF,TGCGCCAGCAGCGACGAGGGACAGCGGCCCTGGGGCTACACCTTC,TRBD1,TRBV5-1,-,TRBJ1-2
CAIRSNEKLFF,TGTGCCATCAGAAGTAATGAAAAACTGTTTTTT,-,TRBV10-3,few,TRBJ1-4
CASSALLGTLTDTQYF,TGTGCCAGCAGCGCGTTACTCGGGACGCTCACAGATACGCAGTATTTT,-,TRBV9,-,TRBJ2-3
CSVGDFNEQFF,TGCAGCGTTGGGGATTTCAATGAGCAGTTCTTC,-,TRBV29-1,-,TRBJ2-1
CASSSEVDGGRVSNEAFF,TGTGCCAGCAGCTCCGAGGTGGACGGCGGTAGGGTGTCGAATGAAGCTTTCTTT,-,TRBV5-6,-,TRBJ1-1
CASGRLDLQETQYF,TGTGCCAGCGGAAGACTAGATCTCCAAGAGACCCAGTACTTC,-,TRBV6-6,-,TRBJ2-5
CASSLTSLAGETQYF,TGTGCCAGCAGCTTAACAAGTCTAGCGGGAGAGACCCAGTACTTC,TRBD2,TRBV7-3,-,TRBJ2-5
CASSQDLWVAAFF,TGTGCCAGCAGCCAAGATCTTTGGGTTGCGGCTTTCTTT,-,TRBV4-2,-,TRBJ1-1
CASSLGGGTGSPLHF,TGTGCCAGCAGCTTAGGCGGGGGTACAGGCTCACCCCTCCACTTT,-,TRBV11-2,few,TRBJ1-6
CASSRDSIPASEQFF,TGTGCCAGTAGTCGGGACTCGATCCCCGCGTCGGAGCAGTTCTTC,-,TRBV19,few,TRBJ2-1
CASSYQSLTGEGYGYTF,TGTGCCAGCAGTTACCAATCCTTGACAGGGGAAGGCTATGGCTACACCTTC,TRBD1,TRBV6-2/TRBV6-3,-,TRBJ1-2
CASSFGQGVGYDTEAFF,TGTGCCAGCAGCTTTGGGCAGGGGGTAGGATATGACACTGAAGCTTTCTTT,TRBD1,TRBV7-9,many,TRBJ1-1
CATSTVAGGKHEQYF,TGTGCCACCAGTACCGTAGCGGGAGGGAAGCACGAGCAGTACTTC,TRBD2,TRBV24-1,-,TRBJ2-7
CASRDYHYEQYF,TGTGCCAGCAGGGACTACCACTACGAGCAGTACTTC,-,TRBV2,few,TRBJ2-7
CATSTLGTGNSPLHF,TGTGCCACCAGCACCCTAGGGACAGGGAATTCACCCCTCCACTTT,TRBD1,TRBV15,-,TRBJ1-6
CASSLPGTHNEQFF,TGTGCCAGCAGTCTCCCCGGGACCCACAATGAGCAGTTCTTC,-,TRBV12-3/TRBV12-4,-,TRBJ2-1
CASSLRRTGGGTDTQYF,TGTGCCAGCAGCTTAAGACGAACAGGGGGCGGGACAGATACGCAGTATTTT,TRBD1,TRBV7-9,few,TRBJ2-3